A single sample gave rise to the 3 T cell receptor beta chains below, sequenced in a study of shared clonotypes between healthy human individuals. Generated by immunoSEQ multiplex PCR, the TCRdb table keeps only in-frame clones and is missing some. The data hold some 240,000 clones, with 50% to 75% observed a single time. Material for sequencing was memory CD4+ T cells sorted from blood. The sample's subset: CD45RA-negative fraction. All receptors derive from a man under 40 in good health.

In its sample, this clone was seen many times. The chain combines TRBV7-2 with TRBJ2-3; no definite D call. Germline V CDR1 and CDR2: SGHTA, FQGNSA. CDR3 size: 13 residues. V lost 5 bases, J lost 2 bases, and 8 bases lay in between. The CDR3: CASSIENTDTQYF. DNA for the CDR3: TGTGCCAGCAGCATCGAAAACACAGATACGCAGTATTTT.

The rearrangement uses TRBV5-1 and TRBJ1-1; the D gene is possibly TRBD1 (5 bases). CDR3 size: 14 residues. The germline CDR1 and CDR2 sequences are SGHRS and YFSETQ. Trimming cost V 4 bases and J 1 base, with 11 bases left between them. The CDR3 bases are TGCGCCAGCAGCGAGGGACCGGGGAACACTGAAGCTTTCTTT. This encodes CASSEGPGNTEAFF.

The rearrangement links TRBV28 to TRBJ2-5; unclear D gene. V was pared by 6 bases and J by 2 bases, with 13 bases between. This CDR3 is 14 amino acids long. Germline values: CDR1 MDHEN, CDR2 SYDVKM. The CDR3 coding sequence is TGTGCCAGCAGCCCCCGAGCAGTACAAGAGACCCAGTACTTC. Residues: CASSPRAVQETQYF.